This T cell receptor (beta chain) derives from a study of CD4 T cells in relation to SARS-CoV-2 and coronaviruses. V was clipped by 5 bases and J by 2 bases; unmatched bases: 2. The CDR3 loop spans 13 amino acids. Germline CDR1 reads SGHTA; CDR2 reads FQGTGA. Clones were read by immunoSEQ multiplex PCR, and TCRdb kept only the in-frame ones, dropping some. Here the sample spans 68,000 or so clones, 85% to 95% being singletons. Before the COVID-19 pandemic, during about 2010-2018, CD4+ T cells were taken from unexposed donors. The sequenced sample was naive CD4+ T cells from PBMCs. Stated subset: naive CD4+ T cells isolated by negative enrichment. This sequence joins TRBV7-3 and TRBJ2-5; 7 bases align to TRBD2. The sequence was collected from a human donor in good health. CDR3 in DNA: TGTGCCAGCAGCCCCGGGGGGCAAGAGACCCAGTACTTC. Protein: CASSPGGQETQYF.